This TCR beta chain was profiled in a study of blood T cell repertoires in COVID-19. In the study overall: Acute and convalescent COVID-19 samples came from the United States, Italy and Spain.

With 6 bases removed from V and 3 bases from J, the gap between germline ends came to 18 bases. The CDR3 covers 16 residues. From germline, CDR1 is ENHRY and CDR2 SYGVKD. In the original processing: Reference gene primer amplification gave nucleated cell count estimates. The table came from immunoSEQ multiplex PCR; TCRdb's copy has only in-frame clones and leaves some out. That table is the source of V, J and clone size, and D and trimming were worked out from the DNA. The profile shows 85,000 to 100,000 clones, about nine tenths of them singletons. Specimen: peripheral blood. The origin of this receptor is a man aged 55 to 70 with acute or convalescent COVID-19. V gene TRBV10-3 combines with J gene TRBJ2-1, with D perhaps matching TRBD2 (6 bases). Here the CDR3 reads CAIRPARGADYNEQFF. The DNA of the CDR3 is TGTGCCATCAGACCAGCGCGCGGGGCGGACTACAATGAGCAGTTCTTC.